The rows below give T cell receptor beta chains drawn from one sample of a study of blood T cell repertoires in COVID-19. Sequencing was performed with immunoSEQ multiplex PCR; in TCRdb, only in-frame clones are kept and a portion is missing. There are about 150,000 clones in the sample; about 85% occur only once, and around 8.1% lies in the top ten. The sequencing input was peripheral blood. The receptors stem from a woman aged 55-70 years with COVID-19, enrolled during active disease. CDR3s leave out the opening cysteine and the closing phenylalanine or tryptophan.

v_call	j_call	cdr3_aa
TRBV5-6	TRBJ2-6	ASSLLGQPFSGANVLT
TRBV5-8	TRBJ2-1	ATRKWAGSYNEQF
TRBV13	TRBJ1-2	ASSLRGSDYGYT
TRBV30	TRBJ1-1	AWRADPQGNTEAF
TRBV15	TRBJ2-6	ATSRGRGRSGANVLT
TRBV6-1	TRBJ1-6	ASSVRGGTENSPLH
TRBV9	TRBJ1-1	ASSVALTSTEAF
TRBV27	TRBJ1-1	ASSLGGGGTEAF
TRBV2	TRBJ2-5	ASTEDRRETQY
TRBV5-6	TRBJ2-3	ASSDKGQGATDTQY
TRBV14	TRBJ2-5	ASSQLASGRETQY
TRBV18	TRBJ2-3	ASSPPLRGVEDTQY
TRBV7-3	TRBJ2-5	ASSRAGTVQETQY
TRBV10-3	TRBJ1-1	AISEPINRMNTEAF
TRBV18	TRBJ1-4	ASSPEYRGEKLF
TRBV29-1	TRBJ2-1	SVTGGLSYNEQF
TRBV5-1	TRBJ2-7	ASSGGLVSYEQY
TRBV13	TRBJ2-3	ASSTRLAGDTDTQY
TRBV27	TRBJ2-1	ASSHGGYEQF
TRBV24-1	TRBJ1-5	ATLTGSNQPQH
TRBV4-2	TRBJ2-1	ASSRPGTHNEQF
TRBV5-1	TRBJ2-5	ASSLASGGVQETQY
TRBV4-1	TRBJ1-1	ASSHPGTGGAAF
TRBV24-1	TRBJ2-1	ATSDPGGPRNEQF